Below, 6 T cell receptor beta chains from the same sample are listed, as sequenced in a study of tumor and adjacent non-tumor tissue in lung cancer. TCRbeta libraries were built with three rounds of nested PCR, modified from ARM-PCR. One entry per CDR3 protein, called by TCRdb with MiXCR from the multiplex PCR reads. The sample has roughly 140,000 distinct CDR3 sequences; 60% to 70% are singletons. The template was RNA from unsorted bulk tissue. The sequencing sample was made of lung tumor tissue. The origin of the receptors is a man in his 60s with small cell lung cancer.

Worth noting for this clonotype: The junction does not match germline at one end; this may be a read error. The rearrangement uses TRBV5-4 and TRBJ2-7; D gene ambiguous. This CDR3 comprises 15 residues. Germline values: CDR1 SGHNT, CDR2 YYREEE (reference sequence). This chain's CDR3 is CASSLVPETVSEQYF. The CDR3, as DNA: TGTGCCAGCAGCTTGGTCCCGGAGACGGTCAGCGAGCAGTACTTT.

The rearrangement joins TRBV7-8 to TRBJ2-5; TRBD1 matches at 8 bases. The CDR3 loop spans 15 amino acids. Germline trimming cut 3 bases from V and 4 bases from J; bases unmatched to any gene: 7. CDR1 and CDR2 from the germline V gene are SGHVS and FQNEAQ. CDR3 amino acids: CASSFQQGVGETQYF. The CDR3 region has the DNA TGTGCCAGCAGCTTTCAACAGGGGGTAGGAGAGACCCAGTACTTC.

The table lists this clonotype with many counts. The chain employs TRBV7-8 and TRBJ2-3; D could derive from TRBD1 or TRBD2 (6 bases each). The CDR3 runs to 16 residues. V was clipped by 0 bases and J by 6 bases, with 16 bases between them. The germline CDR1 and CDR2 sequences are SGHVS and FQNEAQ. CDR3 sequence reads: CASSLARRDTPDTQYF. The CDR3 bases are TGTGCCAGCAGCTTAGCGCGGCGGGACACGCCGGATACGCAGTATTTT.

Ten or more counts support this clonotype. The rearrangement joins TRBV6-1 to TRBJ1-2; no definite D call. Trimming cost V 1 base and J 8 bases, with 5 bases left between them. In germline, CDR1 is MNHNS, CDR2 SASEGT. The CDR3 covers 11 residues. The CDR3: CASSEVRGYTF. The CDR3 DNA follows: TGTGCCAGCAGTGAAGTTCGAGGCTACACCTTC.

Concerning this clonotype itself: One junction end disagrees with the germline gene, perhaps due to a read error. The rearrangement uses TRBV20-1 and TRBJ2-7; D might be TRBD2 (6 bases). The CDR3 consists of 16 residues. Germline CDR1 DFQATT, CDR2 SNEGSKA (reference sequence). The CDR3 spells CSAPHPSRVRRGEQYF. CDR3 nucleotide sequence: TGCAGTGCTCCCCATCCGTCTAGGGTAAGGAGGGGCGAGCAGTATTTC.

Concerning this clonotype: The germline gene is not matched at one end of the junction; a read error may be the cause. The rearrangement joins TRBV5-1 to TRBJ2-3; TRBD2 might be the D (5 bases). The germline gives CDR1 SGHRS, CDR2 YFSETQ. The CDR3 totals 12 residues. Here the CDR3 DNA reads TGCGCCAGTAGCTTGGACTCAGATACGCAGTATTTT. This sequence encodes CASSLDSDTQYF.